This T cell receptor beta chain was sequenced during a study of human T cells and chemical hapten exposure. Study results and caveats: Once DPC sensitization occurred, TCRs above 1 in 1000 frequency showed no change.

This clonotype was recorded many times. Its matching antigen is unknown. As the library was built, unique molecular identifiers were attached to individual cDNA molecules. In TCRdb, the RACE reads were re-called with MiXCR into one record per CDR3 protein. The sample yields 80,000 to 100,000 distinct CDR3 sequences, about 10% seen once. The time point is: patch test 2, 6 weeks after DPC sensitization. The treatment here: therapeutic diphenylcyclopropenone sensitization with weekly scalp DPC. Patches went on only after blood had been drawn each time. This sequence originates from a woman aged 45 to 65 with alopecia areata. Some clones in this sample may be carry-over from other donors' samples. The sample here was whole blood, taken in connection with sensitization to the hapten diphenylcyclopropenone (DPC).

The CDR3 bases are TGTGCCAGCAGCGTTCCTCCGTTGCACTACGAGCAGTACTTC. Amino acid sequence: CASSVPPLHYEQYF. This chain connects TRBV9 to TRBJ2-7; D not resolved. The CDR3 loop spans 14 amino acids. Trimming pared 2 bases from V and 3 bases from J, leaving 12 bases between. The germline CDR1 and CDR2 sequences are SGDLS and YYNGEE.